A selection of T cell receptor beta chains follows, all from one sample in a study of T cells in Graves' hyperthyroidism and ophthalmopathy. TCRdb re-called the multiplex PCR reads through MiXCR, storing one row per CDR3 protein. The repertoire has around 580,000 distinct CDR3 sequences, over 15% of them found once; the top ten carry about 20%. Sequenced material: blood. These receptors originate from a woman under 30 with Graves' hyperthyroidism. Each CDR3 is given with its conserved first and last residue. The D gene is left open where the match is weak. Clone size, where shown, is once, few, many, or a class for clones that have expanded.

DNA: TGTGCCAGCAGCCACTCGGTCCTCTATGGCTACACCTTC
CDR3: CASSHSVLYGYTF
J: TRBJ1-2
D: NA
V: TRBV14
size: few

DNA: TGTGCCAGCAGTGTTGAACAGGGAAGTAGTTACGAGCAGTACTTC
CDR3: CASSVEQGSSYEQYF
J: TRBJ2-7
D: NA
V: TRBV2
size: many

DNA: TGTGCCAGCAGACGGGACAGGGGGTTGTCGGAGCAGTACTTC
CDR3: CASRRDRGLSEQYF
J: TRBJ2-7
D: TRBD1
V: TRBV6-1
size: few

DNA: TGCGCCAGCAGCCAAGATCCCGGACGGACTCACTATGGCTACACCTTC
CDR3: CASSQDPGRTHYGYTF
J: TRBJ1-2
D: NA
V: TRBV4-1
size: NA

DNA: TGTGCCAGCAGTTGGGGGGGGCCCCAGCATTTT
CDR3: CASSWGGPQHF
J: TRBJ1-5
D: NA
V: TRBV12-3/TRBV12-4
size: many

DNA: TGTGCCAGCAGCTTGGGGACTTCCCATGTCAATGAGCAGTTCTTC
CDR3: CASSLGTSHVNEQFF
J: TRBJ2-1
D: NA
V: TRBV11-3
size: many

DNA: TGTGCCACCACCCGGACCTCTCGGGAGACCCAGTACTTC
CDR3: CATTRTSRETQYF
J: TRBJ2-5
D: NA
V: TRBV15
size: many

DNA: TGTGCCAGCAGCTTGCCAGCGGGAGCCACCGGGGAGCTGTTTTTT
CDR3: CASSLPAGATGELFF
J: TRBJ2-2
D: TRBD2
V: TRBV7-9
size: few

DNA: TGCAGTGCTAGTTTCCCCAGAGGAAACTATGGCTACACCTTC
CDR3: CSASFPRGNYGYTF
J: TRBJ1-2
D: NA
V: TRBV20-1
size: NA

DNA: TGTGCCAGCAGCTTAGAGGTCTCACCCCTCCACTTT
CDR3: CASSLEVSPLHF
J: TRBJ1-6
D: NA
V: TRBV7-2
size: few

DNA: TGTGCCAGCAGTTTTTCCCCCCTAACCTACGAGCAGTACTTC
CDR3: CASSFSPLTYEQYF
J: TRBJ2-7
D: NA
V: TRBV12-3/TRBV12-4
size: NA

DNA: TGCAGTGCTAGAGATCTCCGAAGGGGGCTAGGTGAAAAACTGTTTTTT
CDR3: CSARDLRRGLGEKLFF
J: TRBJ1-4
D: TRBD1
V: TRBV20-1
size: many

DNA: TGTGCCAGCAGTTTGTCGGGGGGGGCCACTGAAGCTTTCTTT
CDR3: CASSLSGGATEAFF
J: TRBJ1-1
D: NA
V: TRBV12-3/TRBV12-4
size: few

DNA: TGTGCCGCCAGCGGGAGTAATGAGCAGTTCTTC
CDR3: CAASGSNEQFF
J: TRBJ2-1
D: TRBD2
V: TRBV6-1
size: few

DNA: TGTGCCAGCAGTTACACCCCTGGGGGAATAAGCTCCTATAATTCACCCCTCCACTTT
CDR3: CASSYTPGGISSYNSPLHF
J: TRBJ1-6
D: NA
V: TRBV6-5
size: NA

DNA: TGTGCCAGTAGTGCGGACAGGGGCGAGCAGTACTTC
CDR3: CASSADRGEQYF
J: TRBJ2-7
D: TRBD1
V: TRBV19
size: many

DNA: TGCGCCAGCGGACAGGGCGGTATCAGGGAGACCCAGTACTTC
CDR3: CASGQGGIRETQYF
J: TRBJ2-5
D: TRBD1
V: TRBV5-1
size: many

DNA: TGTGCCAGCACCGTAGGGAGGGGCCGCACAGATACGCAGTATTTT
CDR3: CASTVGRGRTDTQYF
J: TRBJ2-3
D: TRBD2
V: TRBV6-7
size: NA

DNA: TGCGCCAGCAGTGAGTCCCGCGGACTAGCGGGAAGCACAGATACGCAGTATTTT
CDR3: CASSESRGLAGSTDTQYF
J: TRBJ2-3
D: TRBD2
V: TRBV10-1
size: NA

DNA: TGCAGCGTTGCACCACAGGGGGCTGGCTACAATGAGCAGTTCTTC
CDR3: CSVAPQGAGYNEQFF
J: TRBJ2-1
D: TRBD1
V: TRBV29-1
size: few

DNA: TGCGCCAGCAGCTTACGAAACCTAGGATCCCACAATGAGCAGTTCTTC
CDR3: CASSLRNLGSHNEQFF
J: TRBJ2-1
D: NA
V: TRBV5-1
size: NA

DNA: TGTGCCACGATTCGGCGGGAGGGGACAGATACGCAGTATTTT
CDR3: CATIRREGTDTQYF
J: TRBJ2-3
D: TRBD2
V: TRBV12-3/TRBV12-4
size: many

DNA: TGCGCCAGCAGCCCCCGACTAGCGGATTCCTACGAGCAGTACTTC
CDR3: CASSPRLADSYEQYF
J: TRBJ2-7
D: TRBD2
V: TRBV5-1
size: NA

DNA: TGCGCCAGCAGCCAAGAAGGCTCCTCTGACGAGCAGTACTTC
CDR3: CASSQEGSSDEQYF
J: TRBJ2-7
D: NA
V: TRBV4-1
size: NA

DNA: TGCAGCGTTGACCGACAGGGGTTGAACACTGAAGCTTTCTTT
CDR3: CSVDRQGLNTEAFF
J: TRBJ1-1
D: TRBD1
V: TRBV29-1
size: many

DNA: TGTGCCAGCAGCTTGCTTATATCCTCCTACGAGCAGTACTTC
CDR3: CASSLLISSYEQYF
J: TRBJ2-7
D: NA
V: TRBV5-6
size: few

DNA: TGTGCCAGCAGCCAAGTTCCTTCCCGGGGGGGCCACAATGAGCAGTTCTTC
CDR3: CASSQVPSRGGHNEQFF
J: TRBJ2-1
D: TRBD2
V: TRBV4-2
size: once

DNA: TGTGCCAGCAGTTTGGAGGGGACTCACCAAAACTACGAGCAGTACTTC
CDR3: CASSLEGTHQNYEQYF
J: TRBJ2-7
D: NA
V: TRBV12-3/TRBV12-4
size: many

DNA: TGTGCCAGCAGGCTTAGCGGGGGGACTCCACGCAACAATGAGCAGTTCTTC
CDR3: CASRLSGGTPRNNEQFF
J: TRBJ2-1
D: TRBD2
V: TRBV2
size: few

DNA: TGTGCCAGCAGTTACTCTGGTAGCCCCATGAGAGAGACCCAGTACTTC
CDR3: CASSYSGSPMRETQYF
J: TRBJ2-5
D: NA
V: TRBV6-6
size: NA

DNA: TGTGCCAGTCAAGGGGTTTTCACTGAAGCTTTCTTT
CDR3: CASQGVFTEAFF
J: TRBJ1-1
D: NA
V: TRBV18
size: NA

DNA: TGTGCCAGCAGCCAAGTGGAAATAGGACGGACTAGCGGGAGGTGGTATGCGCATGAGCAGTTCTTC
CDR3: CASSQVEIGRTSGRWYAHEQFF
J: TRBJ2-1
D: TRBD2
V: TRBV14
size: NA

DNA: TGTGCCAGCACGGCGGGGGGCACCTACAATGAGCAGTTCTTC
CDR3: CASTAGGTYNEQFF
J: TRBJ2-1
D: TRBD2
V: TRBV6-1
size: few

DNA: TGTGCCAGCAGCGGAGTAACCATATCCGATGAAGCTTTCTTT
CDR3: CASSGVTISDEAFF
J: TRBJ1-1
D: NA
V: TRBV6-1
size: NA

DNA: TGTGCCATCAGTGTCCAAGTCTCAGCGGGCACTGAAGCTTTCTTT
CDR3: CAISVQVSAGTEAFF
J: TRBJ1-1
D: NA
V: TRBV10-3
size: many